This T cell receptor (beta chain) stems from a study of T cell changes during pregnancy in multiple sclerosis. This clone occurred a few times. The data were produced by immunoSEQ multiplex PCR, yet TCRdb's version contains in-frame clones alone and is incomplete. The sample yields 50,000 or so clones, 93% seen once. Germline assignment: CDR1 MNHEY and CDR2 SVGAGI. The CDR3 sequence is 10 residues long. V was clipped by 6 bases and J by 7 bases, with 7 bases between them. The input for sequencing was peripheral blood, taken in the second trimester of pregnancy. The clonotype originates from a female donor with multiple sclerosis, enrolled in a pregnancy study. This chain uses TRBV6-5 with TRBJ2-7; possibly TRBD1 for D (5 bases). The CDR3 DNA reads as TGTGCCAGCAGGAAGGGGGAGCAGTACTTC. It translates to CASRKGEQYF.